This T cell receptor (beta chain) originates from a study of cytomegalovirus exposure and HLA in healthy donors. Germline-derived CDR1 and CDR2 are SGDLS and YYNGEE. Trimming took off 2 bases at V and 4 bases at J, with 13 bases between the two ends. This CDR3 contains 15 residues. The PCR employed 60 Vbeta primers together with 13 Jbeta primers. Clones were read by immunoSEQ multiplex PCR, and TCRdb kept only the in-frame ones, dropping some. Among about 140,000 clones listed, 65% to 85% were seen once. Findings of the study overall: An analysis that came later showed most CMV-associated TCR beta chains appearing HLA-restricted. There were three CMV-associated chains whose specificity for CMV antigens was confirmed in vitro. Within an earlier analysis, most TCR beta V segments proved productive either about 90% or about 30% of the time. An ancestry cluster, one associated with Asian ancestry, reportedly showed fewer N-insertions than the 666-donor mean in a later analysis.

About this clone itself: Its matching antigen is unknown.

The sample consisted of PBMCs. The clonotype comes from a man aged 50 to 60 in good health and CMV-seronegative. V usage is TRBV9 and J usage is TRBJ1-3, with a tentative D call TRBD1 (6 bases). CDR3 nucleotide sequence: TGTGCCAGCAGCGTCCATACAGGGTTCGGAAACACCATATATTTT. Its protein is CASSVHTGFGNTIYF.